The T cell receptor (beta chain) described here comes from a study of blood T cell repertoires in COVID-19. Background on the study: Samples came from the United States, Italy and Spain, spanning acute and convalescent COVID-19.

Per the original data handling: Estimated nucleated cell counts came from reference gene primer amplification. Method: immunoSEQ multiplex PCR; TCRdb's copy keeps in-frame clones and lacks some. Clone size and the V and J calls come from that table; the DNA yielded D and trimming. The repertoire has about 34,000 clones, around nine tenths of them found once; the top ten carry around 15%. In germline, CDR1 is LNHDA, CDR2 SQIVND (reference sequence). With V trimmed by 5 bases and J by 3 bases, 12 bases remained unmatched. The CDR3 totals 17 residues. The chain combines TRBV19 with TRBJ2-3, with 9 positions matching TRBD2. Sequenced material: peripheral blood. The sequence came from a human donor with active COVID-19. The donor label of this sample is uncertain. Here the CDR3 DNA reads TGTGCCAGTAGTCCAGGCCGCGGGGGGGAGACGACAGATACGCAGTATTTT. Protein sequence: CASSPGRGGETTDTQYF.